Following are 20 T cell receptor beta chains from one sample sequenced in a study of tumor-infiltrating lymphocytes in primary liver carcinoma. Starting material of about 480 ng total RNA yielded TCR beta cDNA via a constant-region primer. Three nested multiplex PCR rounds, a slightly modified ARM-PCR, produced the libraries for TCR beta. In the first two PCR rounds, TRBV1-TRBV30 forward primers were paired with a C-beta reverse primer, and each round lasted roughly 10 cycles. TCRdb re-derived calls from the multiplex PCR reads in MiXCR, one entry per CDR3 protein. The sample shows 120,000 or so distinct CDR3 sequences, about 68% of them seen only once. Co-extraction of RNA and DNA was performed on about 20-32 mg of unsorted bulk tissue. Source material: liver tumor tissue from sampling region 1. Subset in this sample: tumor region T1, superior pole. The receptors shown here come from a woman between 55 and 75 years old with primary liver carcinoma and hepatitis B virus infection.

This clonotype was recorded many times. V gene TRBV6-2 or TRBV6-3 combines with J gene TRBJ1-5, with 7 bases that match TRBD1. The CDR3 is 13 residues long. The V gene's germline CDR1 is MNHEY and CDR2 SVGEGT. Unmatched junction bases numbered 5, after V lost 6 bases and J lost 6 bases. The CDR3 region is CASSQGVGQPQHF. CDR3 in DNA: TGTGCCAGCAGCCAGGGGGTTGGTCAGCCCCAGCATTTT.

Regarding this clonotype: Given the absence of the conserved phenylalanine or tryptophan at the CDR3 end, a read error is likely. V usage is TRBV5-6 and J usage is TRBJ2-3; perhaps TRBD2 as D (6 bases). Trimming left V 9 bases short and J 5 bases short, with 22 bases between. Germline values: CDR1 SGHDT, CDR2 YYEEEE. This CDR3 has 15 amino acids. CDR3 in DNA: TGTGCCACCCGGAGTACCCCCCACGGGGGAGATACGCAGTATTTA. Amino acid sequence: CATRSTPHGGDTQYL.

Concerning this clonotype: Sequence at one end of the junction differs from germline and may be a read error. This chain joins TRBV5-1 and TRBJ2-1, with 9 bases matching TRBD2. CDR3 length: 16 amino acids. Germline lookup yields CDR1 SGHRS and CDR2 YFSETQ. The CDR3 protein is CASSLLVASGNNGQFF. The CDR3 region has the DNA TGCGCCAGCAGCTTATTAGTGGCTAGCGGGAACAATGGGCAGTTCTTC.

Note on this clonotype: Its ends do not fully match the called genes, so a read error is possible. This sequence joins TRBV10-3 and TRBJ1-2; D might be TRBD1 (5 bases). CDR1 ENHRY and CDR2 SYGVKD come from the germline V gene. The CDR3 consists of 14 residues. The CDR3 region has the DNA TGTGTCATCAGTGAGTCGGGAGGGGTAGGAGGCTACATCTTC. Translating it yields CVISESGGVGGYIF.

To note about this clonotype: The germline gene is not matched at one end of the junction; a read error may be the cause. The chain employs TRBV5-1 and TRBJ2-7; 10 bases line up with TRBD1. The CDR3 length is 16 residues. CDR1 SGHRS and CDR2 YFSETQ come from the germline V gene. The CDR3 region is CASSSRDRGPSHEQYF. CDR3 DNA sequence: TGCGCCAGCAGCTCCCGGGACAGGGGCCCCTCCCACGAGCAGTACTTC.

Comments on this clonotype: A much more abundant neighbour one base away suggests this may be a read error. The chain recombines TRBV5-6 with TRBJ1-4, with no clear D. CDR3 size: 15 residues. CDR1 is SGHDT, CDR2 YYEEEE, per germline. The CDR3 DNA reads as TGTGGCAGCAGCGGACTGGGTGCAACTAATGAAAAACTGTTTTTT. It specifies CGSSGLGATNEKLFF.

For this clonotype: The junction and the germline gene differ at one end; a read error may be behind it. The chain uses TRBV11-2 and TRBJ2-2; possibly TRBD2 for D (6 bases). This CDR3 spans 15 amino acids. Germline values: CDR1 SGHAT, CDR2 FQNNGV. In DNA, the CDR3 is TGCGCCAGCAGCTTGGGCGGGACGGACACCGGGGAACTGTTTTTT. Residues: CASSLGGTDTGELFF. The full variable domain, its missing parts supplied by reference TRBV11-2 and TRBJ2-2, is EAGVAQSPRYKIIEKRQSVAFWCNPISGHATLYWYQQILGQGPKLLIQFQNNGVVDDSQLPKDRFSAERLKGVDSTLKIQPAKLEDSAVYLCASSLGGTDTGELFFGEGSRLTVL.

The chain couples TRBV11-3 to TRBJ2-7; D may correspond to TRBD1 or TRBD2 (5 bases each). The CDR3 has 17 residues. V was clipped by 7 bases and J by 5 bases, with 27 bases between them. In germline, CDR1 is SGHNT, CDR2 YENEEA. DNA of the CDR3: TGTGCCAGCAATTTAGGTCGGGGAAGGGGAAAAATGGACGAGCAGTACTTC. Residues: CASNLGRGRGKMDEQYF.

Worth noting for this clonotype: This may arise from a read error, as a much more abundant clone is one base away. The CDR3 spells CASSPRDGGGYTF. CDR3 DNA: TGTGCCAGCAGCCCCCGGGACGGAGGGGGCTACACCTTC. The chain joins TRBV12-3 or TRBV12-4 to TRBJ1-2; possibly TRBD1 for D (5 bases). The germline V and J ends were trimmed by 6 bases and 8 bases, with 16 bases remaining between them. The CDR3 length is 13 residues.

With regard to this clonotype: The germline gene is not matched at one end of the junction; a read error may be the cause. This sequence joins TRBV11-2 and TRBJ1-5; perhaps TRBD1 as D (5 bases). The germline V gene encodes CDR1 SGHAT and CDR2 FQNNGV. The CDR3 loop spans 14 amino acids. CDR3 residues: CANSLVGAGQPQHF. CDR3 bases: TGTGCCAACAGCTTAGTTGGGGCGGGTCAGCCCCAGCATTTT.

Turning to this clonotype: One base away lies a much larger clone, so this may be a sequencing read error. DNA for the CDR3: TGTGCCAGCAGGTACACCCCCTACGAGCAGTACTTC. This sequence encodes CASRYTPYEQYF. This sequence joins TRBV6-2 or TRBV6-3 and TRBJ2-7; D unresolved. Trimming removed 6 bases at V and 2 bases at J, with 8 bases between. Germline loops: CDR1 MNHEY, CDR2 SVGEGT. The CDR3 has 12 residues.

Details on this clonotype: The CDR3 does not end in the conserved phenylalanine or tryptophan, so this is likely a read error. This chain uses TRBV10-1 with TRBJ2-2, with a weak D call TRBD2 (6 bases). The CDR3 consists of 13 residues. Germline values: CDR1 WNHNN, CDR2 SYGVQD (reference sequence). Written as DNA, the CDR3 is TGCGCCAGCAGTAAGGGGTCGGCCGGGGGGCTGTTTTAT. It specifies CASSKGSAGGLFY.

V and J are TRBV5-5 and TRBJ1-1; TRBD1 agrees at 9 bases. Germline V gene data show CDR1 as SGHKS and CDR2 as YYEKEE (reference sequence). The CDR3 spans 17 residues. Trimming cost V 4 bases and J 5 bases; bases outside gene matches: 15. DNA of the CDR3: TGTGCCAGCAGCCTCCGTACAGGGGGCGCTTCTTCAACTGAAGCTTTCTTT. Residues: CASSLRTGGASSTEAFF.

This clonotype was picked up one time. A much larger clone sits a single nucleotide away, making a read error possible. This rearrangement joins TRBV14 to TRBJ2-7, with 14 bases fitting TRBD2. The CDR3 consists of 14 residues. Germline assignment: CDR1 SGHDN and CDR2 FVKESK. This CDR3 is CASSPGLAGGEQHF. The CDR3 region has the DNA TGTGCCAGCAGCCCAGGACTAGCGGGAGGCGAGCAGCACTTC.

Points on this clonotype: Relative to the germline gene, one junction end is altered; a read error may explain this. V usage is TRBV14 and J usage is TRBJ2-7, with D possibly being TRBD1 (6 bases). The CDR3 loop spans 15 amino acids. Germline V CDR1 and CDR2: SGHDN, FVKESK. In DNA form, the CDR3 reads TGTGCCAACAGCCAATGGACAGCAGATCCCTACGAGCAGTACTTC. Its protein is CANSQWTADPYEQYF.

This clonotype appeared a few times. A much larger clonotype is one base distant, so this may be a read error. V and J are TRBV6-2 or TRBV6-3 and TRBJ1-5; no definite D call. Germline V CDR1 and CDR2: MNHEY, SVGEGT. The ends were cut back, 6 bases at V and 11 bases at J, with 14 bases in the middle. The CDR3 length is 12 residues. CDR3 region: CASSEGRLSQHF. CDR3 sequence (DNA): TGTGCCAGCAGCGAAGGACGATTATCCCAGCATTTT.

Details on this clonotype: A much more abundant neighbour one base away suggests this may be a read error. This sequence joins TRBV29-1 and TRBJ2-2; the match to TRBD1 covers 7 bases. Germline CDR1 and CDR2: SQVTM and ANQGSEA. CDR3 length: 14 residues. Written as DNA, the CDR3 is TGCAGCGCCAGACAGGGAAGATACACCTGGGAGCTGTTTTTT. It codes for CSARQGRYTWELFF.

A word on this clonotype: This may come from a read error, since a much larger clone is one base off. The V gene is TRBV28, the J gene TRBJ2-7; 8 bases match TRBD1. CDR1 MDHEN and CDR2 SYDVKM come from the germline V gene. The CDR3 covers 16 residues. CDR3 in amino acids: CPSSTSFPGQVYEQYF. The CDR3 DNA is TGTCCCAGCAGCACATCATTTCCGGGACAGGTATACGAGCAGTACTTC. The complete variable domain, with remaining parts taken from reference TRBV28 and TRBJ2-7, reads DVKVTQSSRYLVKRTGEKVFLECVQDMDHENMFWYRQDPGLGLRLIYFSYDVKMKEKGDIPEGYSVSREKKERFSLILESASTNQTSMYLCPSSTSFPGQVYEQYFGPGTRLTVT.

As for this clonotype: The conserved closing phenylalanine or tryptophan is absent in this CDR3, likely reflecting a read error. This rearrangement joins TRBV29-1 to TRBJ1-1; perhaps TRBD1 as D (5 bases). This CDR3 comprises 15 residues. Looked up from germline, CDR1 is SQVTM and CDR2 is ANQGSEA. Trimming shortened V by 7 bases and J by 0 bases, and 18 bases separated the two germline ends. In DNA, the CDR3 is TGCAGCGGGCTTCGGGGGAGCCCTATGAACACTGAAGCTTTCCTT. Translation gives CSGLRGSPMNTEAFL.

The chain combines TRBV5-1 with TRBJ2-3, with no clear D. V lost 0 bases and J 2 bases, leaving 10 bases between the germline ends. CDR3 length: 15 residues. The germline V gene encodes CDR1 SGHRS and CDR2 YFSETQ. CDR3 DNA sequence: TGCGCCAGCAGCTTGGGGCAGAACCCCACAGATACGCAGTATTTT. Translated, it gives CASSLGQNPTDTQYF.